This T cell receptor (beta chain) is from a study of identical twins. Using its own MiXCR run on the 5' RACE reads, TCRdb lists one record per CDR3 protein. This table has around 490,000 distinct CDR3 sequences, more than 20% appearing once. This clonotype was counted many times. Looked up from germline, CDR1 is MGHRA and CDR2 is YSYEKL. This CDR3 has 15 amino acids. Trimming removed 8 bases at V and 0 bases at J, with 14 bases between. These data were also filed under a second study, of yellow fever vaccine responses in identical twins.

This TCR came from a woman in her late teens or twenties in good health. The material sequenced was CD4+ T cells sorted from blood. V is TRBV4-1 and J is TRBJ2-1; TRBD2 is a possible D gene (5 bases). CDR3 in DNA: TGCGCCAGCGGAGTGTCTGGGAGCTCCTACAATGAGCAGTTCTTC. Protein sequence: CASGVSGSSYNEQFF.